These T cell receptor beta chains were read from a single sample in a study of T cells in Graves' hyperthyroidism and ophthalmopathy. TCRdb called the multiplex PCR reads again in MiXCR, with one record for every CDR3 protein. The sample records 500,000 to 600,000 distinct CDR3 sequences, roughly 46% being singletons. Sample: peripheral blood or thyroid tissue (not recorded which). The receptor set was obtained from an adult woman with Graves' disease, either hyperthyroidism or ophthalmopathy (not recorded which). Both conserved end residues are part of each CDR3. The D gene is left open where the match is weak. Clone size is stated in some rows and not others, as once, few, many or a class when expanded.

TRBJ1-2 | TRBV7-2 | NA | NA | CASSPRRSGANYGYTF | TGTGCCAGCAGCCCCAGGCGGAGCGGGGCCAACTATGGCTACACCTTC
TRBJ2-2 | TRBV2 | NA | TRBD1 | CASSWPGQGRTGELFF | TGTGCCAGCAGTTGGCCGGGACAGGGGAGGACCGGGGAGCTGTTTTTT
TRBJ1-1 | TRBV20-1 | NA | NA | CSARDDTEAFF | TGCAGTGCTAGAGATGACACTGAAGCTTTCTTT
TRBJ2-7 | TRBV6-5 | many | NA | CASSYSLTREQYF | TGTGCCAGCAGTTACTCCTTAACACGCGAGCAGTACTTC
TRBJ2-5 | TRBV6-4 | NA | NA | CASSAREETQYF | TGTGCCAGCAGTGCTAGGGAAGAGACCCAGTACTTC
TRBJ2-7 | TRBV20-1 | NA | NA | CSARDQQVLSEQYF | TGCAGTGCTAGAGACCAACAGGTACTCAGCGAGCAGTACTTC
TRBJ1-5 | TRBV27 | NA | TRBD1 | CASRRDRDPYSNQPQHF | TGTGCCAGCAGAAGGGACAGGGATCCCTATAGCAATCAGCCCCAGCATTTT
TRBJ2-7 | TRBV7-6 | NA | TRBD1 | CASSLAPRQGRVTWFAPYEQYF | TGTGCCAGCAGCTTAGCCCCCCGACAGGGGAGAGTTACGTGGTTTGCCCCCTACGAGCAGTACTTC
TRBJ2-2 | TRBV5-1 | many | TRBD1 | CASSPGQGYTGELFF | TGCGCCAGCAGCCCAGGACAGGGTTACACCGGGGAGCTGTTTTTT
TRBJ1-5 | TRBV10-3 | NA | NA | CAISVSLGGHEHF | TGTGCCATCAGTGTCAGCCTGGGGGGTCACGAGCATTTT
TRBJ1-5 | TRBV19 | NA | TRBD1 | CASSPADRVNQPQHF | TGTGCCAGTAGTCCAGCGGACAGGGTCAATCAGCCCCAGCATTTT
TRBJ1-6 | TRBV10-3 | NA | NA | CAISENGGDNSPLHF | TGTGCCATCAGTGAGAACGGGGGAGATAATTCACCCCTCCACTTT
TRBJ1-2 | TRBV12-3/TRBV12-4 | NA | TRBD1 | CASSARQGQTYGYTF | TGTGCCAGCAGTGCTCGACAGGGGCAGACGTATGGCTACACCTTC
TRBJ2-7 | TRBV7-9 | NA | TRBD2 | CASSLGAGLALSEQYF | TGTGCCAGCAGCTTAGGGGCGGGACTAGCCCTGAGCGAGCAGTACTTC
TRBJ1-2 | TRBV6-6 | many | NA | CASRAGKIYGYTF | TGTGCCAGCAGGGCAGGCAAAATCTATGGCTACACCTTC
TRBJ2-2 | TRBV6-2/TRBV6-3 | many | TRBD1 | CASSPAGQGATGELFF | TGTGCCAGCAGTCCGGCTGGACAGGGGGCGACCGGGGAGCTGTTTTTT
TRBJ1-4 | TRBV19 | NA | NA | CASSSGGTEKLFF | TGTGCCAGTAGTTCTGGGGGCACTGAAAAACTGTTTTTT
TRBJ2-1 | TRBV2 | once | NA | CASSVEGEQFF | TGTGCCAGCAGCGTAGAGGGGGAGCAGTTCTTC
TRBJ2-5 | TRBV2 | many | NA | CASLGYIGDQETQYF | TGTGCCAGCTTAGGCTATATAGGGGACCAAGAGACCCAGTACTTC
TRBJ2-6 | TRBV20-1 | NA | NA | CSAQVPGPSGANVLTF | TGCAGTGCTCAAGTCCCGGGACCTTCTGGGGCCAACGTCCTGACTTTC
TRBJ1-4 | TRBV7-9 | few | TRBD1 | CASSRTGEDEKLFF | TGTGCCAGCAGCCGGACAGGGGAGGATGAAAAACTGTTTTTT
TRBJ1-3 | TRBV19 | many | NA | CASSIRRGLSSGNTIYF | TGTGCCAGTAGTATCCGGCGGGGCCTGAGCTCTGGAAACACCATATATTTT
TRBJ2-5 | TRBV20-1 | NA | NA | CSAKGLSNQPQYF | TGCAGTGCAAAGGGTTTAAGCAATCAGCCCCAGTACTTC
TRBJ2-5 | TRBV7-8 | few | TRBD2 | CASSHTGTNQETQYF | TGTGCCAGCAGCCATACCGGGACTAACCAAGAGACCCAGTACTTC
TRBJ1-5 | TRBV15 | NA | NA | CATSRDLVGQPQHF | TGTGCCACCAGCAGAGATTTGGTGGGTCAGCCCCAGCATTTT
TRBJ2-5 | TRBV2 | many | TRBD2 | CASSEALAGIGETQYF | TGTGCCAGCAGTGAAGCGCTAGCGGGAATAGGGGAGACCCAGTACTTC
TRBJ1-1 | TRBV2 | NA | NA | CASRAATEAFF | TGTGCCAGCAGGGCGGCCACTGAAGCTTTCTTT
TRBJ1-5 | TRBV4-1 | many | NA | CASSQGLRQPQHF | TGCGCCAGCAGCCAAGGCCTGCGTCAGCCCCAGCATTTT
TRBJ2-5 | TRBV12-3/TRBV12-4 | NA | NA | CASSSKGTETQYF | TGTGCCAGCAGTTCCAAAGGGACAGAGACCCAGTACTTC
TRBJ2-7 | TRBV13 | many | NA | CASSFSSLNEQYF | TGTGCCAGCAGCTTTTCATCGTTAAACGAGCAGTACTTC
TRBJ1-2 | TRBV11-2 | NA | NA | CASSLSRVSGNTF | TGTGCCAGCAGCTTAAGCAGGGTCTCTGGAAACACCTTC
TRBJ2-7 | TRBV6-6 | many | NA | CASSGHGRRLQDEQYF | TGTGCCAGCAGTGGACATGGGAGAAGGTTACAAGACGAGCAGTACTTC
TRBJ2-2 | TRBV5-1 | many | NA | CASTDFRRETPGELFF | TGCGCCAGCACCGACTTCCGGAGGGAAACGCCCGGGGAGCTGTTTTTT
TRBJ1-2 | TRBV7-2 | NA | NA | CASSLDWGSNYGYTF | TGTGCCAGCAGCCTGGACTGGGGCAGTAACTATGGCTACACCTTC
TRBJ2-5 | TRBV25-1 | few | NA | CASSELRSRGGETQYF | TGTGCCAGCAGTGAACTGAGGTCGAGAGGTGGAGAGACCCAGTACTTC
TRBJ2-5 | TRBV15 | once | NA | CATSKGFGIETQYF | TGTGCCACCAGCAAGGGATTTGGGATAGAGACCCAGTACTTC
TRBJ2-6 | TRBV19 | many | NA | CASSRGTGANVLTF | TGTGCCAGTAGTAGGGGGACTGGGGCCAACGTCCTGACTTTC
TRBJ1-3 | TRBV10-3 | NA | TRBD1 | CATNRGLGNTIYF | TGTGCCACGAACAGGGGGCTTGGAAACACCATATATTTT
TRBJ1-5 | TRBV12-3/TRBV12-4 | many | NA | CASSSPVDNQPQHF | TGTGCCAGCAGTTCTCCTGTAGACAATCAGCCCCAGCATTTT
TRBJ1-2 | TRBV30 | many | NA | CAWSPGTLNYGYTF | TGTGCCTGGAGCCCTGGGACTCTAAACTATGGCTACACCTTC
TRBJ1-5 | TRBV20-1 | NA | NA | CSAFQTPSYEQSGEFF | TGCAGTGCTTTTCAAACCCCCTCTTACGAGCAGTCGGGGGAATTTTTT
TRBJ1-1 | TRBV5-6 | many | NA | CASSFRGRGAFF | TGTGCCAGCAGCTTCCGGGGCAGAGGAGCTTTCTTT
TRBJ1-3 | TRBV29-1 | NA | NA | CAWIPPIWRNAIYF | TGTGCCTGGATCCCCCCGATCTGGAGAAACGCCATATATTTT
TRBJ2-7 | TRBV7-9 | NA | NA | CASSLGIYYEQYF | TGTGCCAGCAGTTTGGGGATCTACTACGAGCAGTACTTC
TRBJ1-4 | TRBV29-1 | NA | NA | CSVVSSDEKLFF | TGCAGCGTTGTTTCATCAGATGAAAAACTGTTTTTT
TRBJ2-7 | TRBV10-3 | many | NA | CAIRSRALNYEQYF | TGTGCCATCCGTAGCCGAGCTTTAAACTACGAGCAGTACTTC
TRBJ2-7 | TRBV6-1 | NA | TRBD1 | CASSERQGFNEQYF | TGTGCCAGCAGTGAAAGACAGGGGTTCAATGAGCAGTACTTC
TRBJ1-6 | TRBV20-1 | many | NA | CSARGGPKKRSPLHF | TGCAGTGCTAGAGGGGGACCTAAGAAGCGGTCACCCCTCCACTTT
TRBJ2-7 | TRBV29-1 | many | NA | CSVVWGGRNYEQYF | TGCAGCGTTGTTTGGGGGGGGCGGAACTACGAGCAGTACTTC
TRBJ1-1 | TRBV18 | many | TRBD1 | CASSRDRGRANTEAFF | TGTGCCAGCTCACGGGACAGGGGGAGGGCGAACACTGAAGCTTTCTTT
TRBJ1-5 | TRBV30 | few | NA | CAWREGRNQPQHF | TGTGCCTGGAGAGAGGGCCGGAATCAGCCCCAGCATTTT